This passage covers 31 T cell receptor beta chains from one sample sequenced in a study of vaccination effects on CD4 cells after COVID-19. The antigens of these receptors remain unknown. Expansion with viral peptide pools was applied to antigen-specific CD4+ T cells by the ViraFEST assay prior to sequencing. Scientists isolated CD4+ T cells after an approximately ten-day culture period ended. BNT162b2 vaccine or mRNA-1273 vaccine was given to participants in two doses. The protocol was immunoSEQ multiplex PCR, while the TCRdb copy is restricted to in-frame clones and leaves out a portion. Among approximately 70,000 clones listed, roughly 80% were seen once. This sample comprised CD4+ T cells from PBMCs cultured with HCoV-OC43 spike peptides, obtained after COVID-19 vaccination. The subset was: HCoV-OC43 spike overlapping peptide pool stimulation. The receptors were gathered from a human donor who received a COVID-19 vaccine.

For the CDR3, the DNA is TGTGCCAGCTCTCAGGGACTAGCGGGGAAAGAGACCCAGTACTTC. Its translation is CASSQGLAGKETQYF. This chain connects TRBV18 to TRBJ2-5; 13 nucleotides line up with TRBD2. Trimming took 6 bases from V and 3 from J; bases not matched to a gene: 4. CDR1 and CDR2 (germline): KGHSH, LQKENI. The CDR3 is 15 amino acids.

The chain joins TRBV9 to TRBJ1-4, with a weak D call TRBD1 (5 bases). Germline V gene data show CDR1 as SGDLS and CDR2 as YYNGEE. Trimming cost V 4 bases and J 7 bases, with 14 bases left between them. This CDR3 is 14 amino acids long. CDR3 sequence: CASSPWGLAEKLFF. The CDR3 DNA follows: TGTGCCAGCAGCCCCTGGGGGTTGGCTGAAAAACTGTTTTTT.

The chain couples TRBV24-1 to TRBJ2-2, with TRBD1 matching 8 bases. The CDR3 covers 16 residues. Trimming at V came to 3 bases and at J to 0 bases, leaving 2 bases not matched to a gene. CDR1 and CDR2 (germline): KGHDR, SFDVKD. The CDR3 sequence is CATSDNRGANTGELFF. The DNA for the CDR3 is TGTGCCACCAGTGATAACAGGGGGGCGAACACCGGGGAGCTGTTTTTT.

The rearrangement uses TRBV30 and TRBJ2-5; TRBD2 aligns across 11 bases. J gave up 2 bases and V 3 bases, and 2 bases lay outside the gene matches. The length of the CDR3 is 14 residues. The germline V gene has CDR1 GTSNPN and CDR2 SVGIG (reference sequence). The CDR3 region has the DNA TGTGCCTGGAGGTCTAGCGGGGGGCAAGAGACCCAGTACTTC. Its protein is CAWRSSGGQETQYF.

This clone appeared a few times. The rearrangement links TRBV28 to TRBJ2-3, with TRBD2 matching over 12 bases. This CDR3 region has 16 residues. The V segment lost 5 bases and the J segment 1 base; nucleotides outside the gene matches: 4. Per the germline V gene, CDR1 is MDHEN and CDR2 is SYDVKM. CDR3 protein: CASSLAGGLRTDTQYF. CDR3 DNA sequence: TGTGCCAGCAGTCTAGCGGGGGGGCTTCGCACAGATACGCAGTATTTT.

The chain uses TRBV5-5 and TRBJ2-7, with 7 nucleotides matching TRBD1. V shed 0 bases, J shed 6 bases, and the junction held 3 bases outside the gene matches. The CDR3 extends over 13 amino acids. The germline CDR1 and CDR2 sequences are SGHKS and YYEKEE (reference sequence). CDR3 amino acids: CASSLVTGREQYV. Here the CDR3 DNA reads TGTGCCAGCAGCTTGGTGACAGGGCGCGAGCAGTACGTC.

The chain employs TRBV7-2 and TRBJ2-3; 7 positions agree with TRBD2. This CDR3 has 15 residues. Per the germline V gene, CDR1 is SGHTA and CDR2 is FQGNSA. V shed 2 bases and J 6 bases; nucleotides not matched to a gene: 8. This CDR3 is CASSLIGGGGDTQYF. Here the CDR3 DNA reads TGTGCCAGCAGCTTAATCGGCGGGGGAGGTGATACGCAGTATTTT.

In this sample, this clone turned up once. The rearrangement joins TRBV19 to TRBJ1-2, with TRBD1 matching over 9 bases. This CDR3 contains 14 residues. The trim removed 6 bases at V and 0 bases at J, leaving 2 bases unmatched. The germline CDR1 and CDR2 sequences are LNHDA and SQIVND (reference sequence). The CDR3 region is CASRNRGPNYGYTF. The CDR3 nucleotides read TGTGCCAGTAGAAACAGGGGGCCTAACTATGGCTACACCTTC. The entire variable domain, with the rest obtained from reference TRBV19 and TRBJ1-2, is as follows: DGGITQSPKYLFRKEGQNVTLSCEQNLNHDAMYWYRQDPGQGLRLIYYSQIVNDFQKGDIAEGYSVSREKKESFPLTVTSAQKNPTAFYLCASRNRGPNYGYTFGSGTRLTVV.

This chain connects TRBV2 to TRBJ1-5; D gene uncertain. V lost 3 bases, J lost 7 bases, and 13 bases lay in between. This CDR3 has 14 residues. Germline values: CDR1 SNHLY, CDR2 FYNNEI. Here the CDR3 DNA reads TGTGCCAGCAGTGATAGGCCAGACCTCCAGCCCCAGCATTTT. Translating gives CASSDRPDLQPQHF. Together with reference TRBV2 and TRBJ1-5, the CDR3 gives the full variable domain: EPEVTQTPSHQVTQMGQEVILRCVPISNHLYFYWYRQILGQKVEFLVSFYNNEISEKSEIFDDQFSVERPDGSNFTLKIRSTKLEDSAMYFCASSDRPDLQPQHFGDGTRLSIL.

The chain recombines TRBV12-3 or TRBV12-4 with TRBJ1-4; 8 bases are shared with TRBD1. V lost 4 bases, J lost 13 bases, and 5 bases stayed unmatched. The CDR3 loop spans 12 amino acids. The CDR3 bases are TGTGCCAGCAGTTCCAGGGGGCGGTCACTGTTTTTT. This gives the protein CASSSRGRSLFF.

This clone appeared a few times. The chain recombines TRBV6-1 with TRBJ1-1; 7 bases are a match to TRBD1. This CDR3 is built from 15 residues. Germline lookup yields CDR1 MNHNS and CDR2 SASEGT. V lost 3 bases to trimming and J lost 5 bases; unmatched junction nucleotides: 9. CDR3: CASSDLRTGHTEAFF. In DNA, the CDR3 is TGTGCCAGCAGTGATCTTCGGACAGGTCATACTGAAGCTTTCTTT.

The chain uses TRBV7-9 and TRBJ2-1; 7 nucleotides align to TRBD1. The CDR3 is 11 amino acids. The V gene end was trimmed by 5 bases and the J gene end by 15 bases; junction bases not matched to a gene: 7. Germline V gives CDR1 SEHNR, CDR2 FQNEAQ (reference sequence). DNA of the CDR3: TGTGCCAGCAGCCCTGGACAGGCCCGGTTCTTC. Translated: CASSPGQARFF.

The chain recombines TRBV3-1 (or the pseudogene TRBV3-2) with TRBJ2-5, with D perhaps TRBD1 (5 bases). The V and J ends lost 2 bases and 5 bases respectively, with 15 bases between them. Germline CDR1 reads LGHDT; CDR2 reads YNNKEL (reference sequence). The length of the CDR3 is 15 residues. The CDR3 sequence is CASSQREQASETQYF. DNA for the CDR3: TGTGCCAGCAGCCAAAGAGAACAGGCGTCCGAGACCCAGTACTTC.

The chain carries TRBV5-1 and TRBJ2-5; D not certain. CDR3 size: 13 residues. Germline V gives CDR1 SGHRS, CDR2 YFSETQ. Trimming stripped 2 bases from V and 2 bases from J, with 7 bases between. The CDR3 DNA reads as TGCGCCAGCAGCTTCGACTGGCAAGAGACCCAGTACTTC. Its translation: CASSFDWQETQYF.

The genes are TRBV4-2 and TRBJ2-3; TRBD2 matches at 8 bases. Germline lookup yields CDR1 LGHNA and CDR2 YNFKEQ. The CDR3 spans 17 residues. V was pared by 0 bases and J by 1 base, with 6 bases of the junction left unmatched. CDR3 DNA sequence: TGTGCCAGCAGCCAAGAATTAGCGGGGAAGGGCACAGATACGCAGTATTTT. As protein: CASSQELAGKGTDTQYF.

The rearrangement uses TRBV3-1 (or the pseudogene TRBV3-2) and TRBJ2-5; 9 nucleotides line up with TRBD2. The CDR3 is 17 residues long. Looked up from germline, CDR1 is LGHDT and CDR2 is YNNKEL (reference sequence). J lost 4 bases, V lost 0 bases, and 9 bases had no gene match. CDR3 in DNA: TGTGCCAGCAGCCAAGATAGAAGCGGGGGGCCTGGAGAGACCCAGTACTTC. Its translation: CASSQDRSGGPGETQYF.

The J gene is TRBJ2-3, the V gene TRBV9, with TRBD2 as a possible D gene (5 bases). The CDR3 is 16 amino acids. The germline V gene encodes CDR1 SGDLS and CDR2 YYNGEE. Trimming removed 4 bases from V and 2 bases from J, with 17 bases in between. CDR3 coding DNA: TGTGCCAGCAGCTCCTACTTCGGACTTTCCACAGATACGCAGTATTTT. Residues: CASSSYFGLSTDTQYF.

The chain couples TRBV7-6 to TRBJ2-1; possible D gene TRBD2, 7 bases. The germline V gene encodes CDR1 SGHVS and CDR2 FNYEAQ. Between the trimmed V and J ends, which lost 1 base and 4 bases, there was a span of 14 bases. The CDR3 contains 16 residues. The CDR3 DNA sequence: TGTGCCAGCAGCTTAGAGGGGGGGCGACCTTACAATGAGCAGTTCTTC. This sequence encodes CASSLEGGRPYNEQFF.

This sequence joins TRBV23-1 and TRBJ2-7; possible D gene TRBD1, 7 bases. TRBV23-1 is an ORF, with its function uncertain. V lost 6 bases and J 2 bases, leaving 20 bases between the germline ends. The CDR3 spans 16 residues. Here the CDR3 reads CASSRPEGARAYEQYV. In DNA, the CDR3 is TGCGCCAGCAGCCGTCCGGAGGGGGCGCGCGCCTACGAGCAGTACGTC.

The chain is built from TRBV5-1 and TRBJ2-1, with 7 nucleotides matching TRBD1. The CDR3 is 15 amino acids. Germline CDR1 SGHRS, CDR2 YFSETQ. The trim removed 2 bases at V and 7 bases at J, leaving 9 bases unmatched. The CDR3 DNA sequence: TGCGCCAGCAGCTTCCAGACAGGGTTCGCGAATGAGCAGTTCTTC. As protein: CASSFQTGFANEQFF.

This clone has a single count. J is TRBJ2-5 and V is TRBV19, with 11 bases matching TRBD1. CDR3 size: 16 residues. Germline CDR1 LNHDA, CDR2 SQIVND (reference sequence). V trimming: 1 base; J trimming: 4 bases; junction bases outside the gene matches: 5. CDR3 sequence reads: CASSIAGGQGAETQYF. The DNA for the CDR3 is TGTGCCAGTAGTATAGCGGGCGGACAGGGGGCAGAGACCCAGTACTTC.

This chain connects TRBV5-1 to TRBJ2-4, with D perhaps assigned TRBD1 or TRBD2 (5 bases each). Germline values: CDR1 SGHRS, CDR2 YFSETQ. V lost 0 bases, J lost 0 bases, and 13 bases lay in between. CDR3 length: 17 amino acids. The CDR3 DNA is TGCGCCAGCAGCTTGGAGGGCCCGGGGCTAGCCAAAAACATTCAGTACTTC. Translation gives CASSLEGPGLAKNIQYF.

This sequence joins TRBV9 and TRBJ2-5; D call uncertain. Germline V CDR1 and CDR2: SGDLS, YYNGEE. V shed 2 bases and J shed 1 base, with 6 bases lying between them. The CDR3 sequence is 13 residues long. The CDR3 here is CASSVAPQETQYF. The CDR3 DNA reads as TGTGCCAGCAGCGTGGCTCCCCAAGAGACCCAGTACTTC.

This clone was seen just once. CDR3 bases: TGTGCCAGTAGTATAAGGGGGAGGGGCGTTAACAATCAGCCCCAGCATTTT. Translated, it gives CASSIRGRGVNNQPQHF. The J gene is TRBJ1-5, the V gene TRBV19; TRBD1 might be the D (6 bases). The CDR3 length is 17 residues. Trimming stripped 2 bases from V and 3 bases from J, with 17 bases between. The V gene's germline CDR1 is LNHDA and CDR2 SQIVND (reference sequence).

V and J are TRBV14 and TRBJ2-3; no clear D. Germline CDR1 and CDR2: SGHDN and FVKESK. There are 14 residues in the CDR3. V dropped 4 bases and J dropped 2 bases, with 10 bases sitting between them. The CDR3 DNA reads as TGTGCCAGCAGCCTTTCCACCTACACAGATACGCAGTATTTT. Translated: CASSLSTYTDTQYF.

This clone has a single count. The chain is built from TRBV6-5 and TRBJ1-5; D gene unclear. CDR1 MNHEY and CDR2 SVGAGI come from the germline V gene. With 5 bases removed from V and 0 bases from J, the gap between germline ends came to 11 bases. The CDR3 sequence is 15 residues long. CDR3 DNA sequence: TGTGCCAGCAGTAGGAGGCTATATAGCAATCAGCCCCAGCATTTT. It is translated as CASSRRLYSNQPQHF.

The chain recombines TRBV5-8 with TRBJ2-7, with TRBD1 matching over 7 bases. V gave up 0 bases and J gave up 2 bases; unmatched junction bases: 5. The CDR3 is 15 amino acids. Germline loops: CDR1 SGHTS, CDR2 YDEGEE. The CDR3 is CASSLGQGNAYEQYV. The CDR3, as DNA: TGTGCCAGCAGCTTGGGACAGGGAAACGCCTACGAGCAGTACGTC.

The chain couples TRBV24-1 to TRBJ1-2; 9 nucleotides line up with TRBD1. The V gene end was trimmed by 3 bases and the J gene end by 4 bases; junction bases not matched to a gene: 5. The CDR3 runs to 15 residues. CDR1 is KGHDR and CDR2 is SFDVKD in the germline V gene. For the CDR3, the DNA is TGTGCCACCAGTGATGGATGGACAGGGGCCTATGGCTACACCTTC. This codes for CATSDGWTGAYGYTF.

This clone has just a few counts. The chain recombines TRBV7-2 with TRBJ1-2; perhaps TRBD1 as D (5 bases). The CDR3 has 14 residues. CDR1 and CDR2 from the germline V gene are SGHTA and FQGNSA. V shed 2 bases and J shed 4 bases, with 11 bases lying between them. The CDR3 region has the DNA TGTGCCAGCAGCTTACTCCAGGGTCCCTATGGCTACACCTTC. Translating it yields CASSLLQGPYGYTF.

The chain recombines TRBV7-9 with TRBJ2-2, with 12 bases matching TRBD2. Germline loops: CDR1 SEHNR, CDR2 FQNEAQ (reference sequence). The J segment lost 3 bases and the V segment lost 5 bases, leaving 1 base of the junction unmatched. The CDR3 is 15 residues long. The CDR3 is CASSRLAGDTGELFF. For the CDR3, the DNA is TGTGCCAGCAGCCGACTAGCGGGGGACACCGGGGAGCTGTTTTTT.

The chain uses TRBV5-6 and TRBJ1-1; 7 bases match TRBD1. The ends lost 4 bases at V and 7 bases at J; junction bases unmatched: 7. CDR1 is SGHDT, CDR2 YYEEEE, per germline. This CDR3 contains 13 residues. The CDR3 spells CASSRRQGYEAFF. The CDR3 DNA reads TGTGCCAGCAGCCGGAGACAGGGCTATGAAGCTTTCTTT. Variable domain in full (rest from reference TRBV5-6 and TRBJ1-1): DAGVTQSPTHLIKTRGQQVTLRCSPKSGHDTVSWYQQALGQGPQFIFQYYEEEERQRGNFPDRFSGHQFPNYSSELNVNALLLGDSALYLCASSRRQGYEAFFGQGTRLTVV.